This entry features one T cell receptor (beta chain) sequence. These data originate in a study of blood T cell repertoires in COVID-19. This table comes from immunoSEQ multiplex PCR, and its TCRdb copy is limited to in-frame clones, with some not included. The sample has a few hundred thousand clones; approximately 84% are singletons. The V gene's germline CDR1 is MDHEN and CDR2 SYDVKM. The ends were cut back, 3 bases at V and 5 bases at J, with 10 bases in the middle. The CDR3 contains 13 residues. The chain joins TRBV28 to TRBJ1-2, with TRBD1 as a possible D gene (5 bases). Input material: PBMCs or T cells enriched from blood (not recorded which). This sequence was found in a young woman who had recovered from COVID-19. The DNA of the CDR3 is TGTGCCAGCAGTTTGGCGGGGCGTTATGGCTACACCTTC. It codes for CASSLAGRYGYTF.